The 16 T cell receptor beta chains reported below all come from one sample, sequenced in a study of blood T cell repertoires in COVID-19 (dated by TCRdb to the early 2020s). Preparation of the library involved the immunoSEQ multiplex PCR assay. Not all clones reach the TCRdb copy of this immuneACCESS table, which keeps in-frame sequences only. Checked studies attribute under half of the gap to unresolved V genes and leave the rest unexplained. The sample includes 88,000 or so clones, with approximately 89% observed a single time. The ten largest clonotypes hold roughly 2.3% of the sample. Material: peripheral blood. The receptors derive from a man in his fifties or sixties with acute or convalescent COVID-19.

This clone occurred a few times. The chain has TRBV4-1 and TRBJ2-1; the match to TRBD1 covers 9 bases. The CDR3 runs 16 residues. Trimming removed 3 bases from V and 6 bases from J; junction bases left unmatched: 9. CDR1 and CDR2 from the germline V gene are MGHRA and YSYEKL. CDR3 in DNA: TGCGCCAGCAGCCAGACACTCGGGACAGGGCGCAATGAGCAGTTCTTC. As protein: CASSQTLGTGRNEQFF.

The chain employs TRBV6-5 and TRBJ2-7; perhaps TRBD1 as D (6 bases). Germline V gene lookup returns CDR1 MNHEY and CDR2 SVGAGI. The V end lost 0 bases, the J end lost 6 bases, and 9 bases lay between the germline ends. The CDR3 length is 13 residues. The CDR3 nucleotides read TGTGCCAGCAGTTACTCGGGGGCCGGCGAGCAGTACTTC. It encodes CASSYSGAGEQYF.

The count of this clone is one. This chain links TRBV24-1 with TRBJ1-2; weak D call: TRBD1 (5 bases). Germline loops: CDR1 KGHDR, CDR2 SFDVKD. The CDR3 is 15 residues long. V was clipped by 3 bases and J by 2 bases, with 12 bases between them. The CDR3 loop reads CATSDPDRGNYGYTF. DNA of the CDR3: TGTGCCACCAGTGATCCGGACCGGGGGAACTATGGCTACACCTTC.

J is TRBJ2-3 and V is TRBV7-9; a possible D gene is TRBD2 (6 bases). With 5 bases removed from V and 4 bases from J, the gap between germline ends came to 10 bases. The germline CDR1 and CDR2 sequences are SEHNR and FQNEAQ (reference sequence). The CDR3 is 13 residues long. The CDR3 loop reads CASSQTSPDTQYF. CDR3 bases: TGTGCCAGCAGCCAGACTAGTCCAGATACGCAGTATTTT. Using reference TRBV7-9 and TRBJ2-3 for the parts outside the CDR3, the full variable domain is DTGVSQNPRHKITKRGQNVTFRCDPISEHNRLYWYRQTLGQGPEFLTYFQNEAQLEKSRLLSDRFSAERPKGSFSTLEIQRTEQGDSAMYLCASSQTSPDTQYFGPGTRLTVL.

This chain links TRBV30 with TRBJ2-2; D might be TRBD1 (7 bases). This CDR3 region has 16 residues. Trimming cost V 2 bases and J 6 bases, with 19 bases left between them. Germline loops: CDR1 GTSNPN, CDR2 SVGIG (reference sequence). CDR3 residues: CAWSFKGAGEAGELFF. The CDR3 nucleotides read TGTGCCTGGAGTTTTAAGGGGGCCGGGGAGGCCGGGGAGCTGTTTTTT. The full variable domain, with the rest looked up from reference TRBV30 and TRBJ2-2, is SQTIHQWPATLVQPVGSPLSLECTVEGTSNPNLYWYRQAAGRGLQLLFYSVGIGQISSEVPQNLSASRPQDRQFILSSKKLLLSDSGFYLCAWSFKGAGEAGELFFGEGSRLTVL.

This clone was observed a few times. The chain links TRBV29-1 to TRBJ1-1, with D possibly matching TRBD1 (5 bases). This CDR3 has 14 amino acids. Trimming removed 3 bases at V and 6 bases at J, with 17 bases between. Germline values: CDR1 SQVTM, CDR2 ANQGSEA. The DNA of the CDR3 is TGCAGCGTTGAGGGGCCAGGGAGGAGGGCTGAAGCTTTCTTT. It specifies CSVEGPGRRAEAFF.

The chain has TRBV6-5 and TRBJ2-7; the match to TRBD1 covers 7 bases. CDR1 and CDR2 from the germline V gene are MNHEY and SVGAGI. The length of the CDR3 is 13 residues. Unmatched junction bases numbered 6, after V lost 6 bases and J lost 4 bases. CDR3 nucleotides: TGTGCCAGCAGGGCCACGGGACAGTACGAGCAGTACGTC. This codes for CASRATGQYEQYV.

CDR3 amino acids: CASSLERGIHEQYV. Written as DNA, the CDR3 is TGTGCCAGCAGCTTAGAACGGGGGATCCACGAGCAGTACGTC. The chain uses TRBV7-8 and TRBJ2-7, with a possible D match to TRBD2 (6 bases). This CDR3 comprises 14 residues. The germline gives CDR1 SGHVS, CDR2 FQNEAQ. V lost 1 base and J lost 5, with 12 bases in between.

The J gene is TRBJ2-1, the V gene TRBV9, with 9 nucleotides matching TRBD1. Per germline, CDR1 SGDLS and CDR2 YYNGEE. Trimming cost V 2 bases and J 3 bases; bases outside gene matches: 6. This CDR3 is built from 16 residues. Here the CDR3 DNA reads TGTGCCAGCAGCGTTGGACAGGGGAGAATCTACAATGAGCAGTTCTTC. Its protein product is CASSVGQGRIYNEQFF.

CDR3 region: CASSVDLAGYTDTQYF. CDR3 sequence (DNA): TGTGCCAGCAGCGTGGATCTAGCGGGGTACACAGATACGCAGTATTTT. This chain uses TRBV9 with TRBJ2-3; 9 positions match TRBD2. Trimming at V came to 2 bases and at J to 2 bases, leaving 6 bases not matched to a gene. Germline V gives CDR1 SGDLS, CDR2 YYNGEE. The CDR3 is 16 amino acids. The whole variable domain, filled in from reference TRBV9 and TRBJ2-3, reads DSGVTQTPKHLITATGQRVTLRCSPRSGDLSVYWYQQSLDQGLQFLIQYYNGEERAKGNILERFSAQQFPDLHSELNLSSLELGDSALYFCASSVDLAGYTDTQYFGPGTRLTVL.

The V call is TRBV7-2, the J call TRBJ1-1; TRBD1 matches 8 bases. Germline CDR1 SGHTA, CDR2 FQGNSA. V gave up 3 bases and J gave up 5 bases; unmatched junction bases: 5. This CDR3 comprises 14 residues. CDR3 DNA sequence: TGTGCCAGCAGCTTTGGACAGGGAGGTACTGAAGCTTTCTTT. This sequence encodes CASSFGQGGTEAFF. Full variable domain (rest looked up from reference TRBV7-2 and TRBJ1-1): GAGVSQSPSNKVTEKGKDVELRCDPISGHTALYWYRQSLGQGLEFLIYFQGNSAPDKSGLPSDRFSAERTGGSVSTLTIQRTQQEDSAVYLCASSFGQGGTEAFFGQGTRLTVV.

This rearrangement joins TRBV5-1 to TRBJ1-1, with TRBD1 identical over 8 bases. J gave up 4 bases and V 4 bases, and 6 bases lay outside the gene matches. Germline CDR1 SGHRS, CDR2 YFSETQ. CDR3 length: 14 amino acids. CDR3 residues: CASSPDRVGTEAFF. The CDR3, as DNA: TGCGCCAGCAGCCCGGACAGGGTAGGCACTGAAGCTTTCTTT.

The chain carries TRBV5-1 and TRBJ2-5, with 7 bases aligning to TRBD2. The CDR3 has 14 amino acids. The V gene's germline CDR1 is SGHRS and CDR2 YFSETQ. V was pared by 0 bases and J by 7 bases, with 6 bases of the junction left unmatched. This chain's CDR3 is CASSLDTSAGTQYF. In DNA, the CDR3 is TGCGCCAGCAGCTTGGATACTAGCGCGGGGACCCAGTACTTC.

This chain connects TRBV10-2 to TRBJ1-1, with TRBD1 identical over 7 bases. This CDR3 comprises 13 residues. Germline V lookup: CDR1 WSHSY, CDR2 SAAADI. The junction had 9 bases not matched to a gene; V was cut back by 11 bases and J by 3 bases. CDR3 loop: CAGRDSRYTEAFF. The CDR3 nucleotides read TGCGCCGGCCGGGACAGCAGGTACACTGAAGCTTTCTTT.

V usage is TRBV28 and J usage is TRBJ2-3, with 13 bases fitting TRBD2. The CDR3 runs to 18 residues. Germline values: CDR1 MDHEN, CDR2 SYDVKM. V shed 6 bases and J 7 bases; nucleotides not matched to a gene: 16. The CDR3 is CASRNRGLAGALLNTQYF. In nucleotides, the CDR3 is TGTGCCAGCAGAAACCGCGGACTAGCGGGGGCCCTATTGAATACGCAGTATTTT.

The chain employs TRBV19 and TRBJ2-1; the match to TRBD2 covers 7 bases. The germline V gene has CDR1 LNHDA and CDR2 SQIVND (reference sequence). With V trimmed by 6 bases and J by 6 bases, 5 bases remained unmatched. This CDR3 comprises 13 residues. This CDR3 is CASRLSGTNEQFF. CDR3 nucleotides: TGTGCCAGTAGACTGAGCGGGACCAATGAGCAGTTCTTC.